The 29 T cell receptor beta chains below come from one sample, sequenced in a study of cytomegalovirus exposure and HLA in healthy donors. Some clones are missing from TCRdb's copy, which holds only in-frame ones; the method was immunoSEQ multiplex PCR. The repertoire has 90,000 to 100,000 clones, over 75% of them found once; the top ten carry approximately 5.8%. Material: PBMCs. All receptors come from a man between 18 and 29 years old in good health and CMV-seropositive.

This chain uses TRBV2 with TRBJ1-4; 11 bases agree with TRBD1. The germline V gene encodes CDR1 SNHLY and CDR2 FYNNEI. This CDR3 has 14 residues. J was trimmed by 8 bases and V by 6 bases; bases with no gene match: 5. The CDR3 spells CASREDRGQEKLFF. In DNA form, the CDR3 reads TGTGCCAGCAGGGAGGACAGGGGGCAAGAAAAACTGTTTTTT.

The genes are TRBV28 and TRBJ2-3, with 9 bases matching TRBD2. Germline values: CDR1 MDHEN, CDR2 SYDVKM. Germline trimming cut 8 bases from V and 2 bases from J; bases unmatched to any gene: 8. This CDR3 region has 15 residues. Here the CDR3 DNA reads TGTGCCAGCCCCCCCCGCGGGAGGGTCACAGATACGCAGTATTTT. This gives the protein CASPPRGRVTDTQYF.

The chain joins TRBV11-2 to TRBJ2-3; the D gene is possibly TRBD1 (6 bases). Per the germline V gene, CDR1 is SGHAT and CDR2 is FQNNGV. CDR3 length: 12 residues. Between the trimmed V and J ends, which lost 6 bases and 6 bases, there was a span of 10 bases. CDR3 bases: TGTGCCAGCAGTTCAACAGGGGATACGCAGTATTTT. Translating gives CASSSTGDTQYF.

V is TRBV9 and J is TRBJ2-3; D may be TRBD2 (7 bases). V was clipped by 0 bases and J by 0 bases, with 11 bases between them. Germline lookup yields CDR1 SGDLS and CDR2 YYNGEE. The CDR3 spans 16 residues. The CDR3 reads CASSVDGGASTDTQYF. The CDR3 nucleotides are TGTGCCAGCAGCGTAGATGGGGGGGCTAGCACAGATACGCAGTATTTT. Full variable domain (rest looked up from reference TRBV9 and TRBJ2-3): DSGVTQTPKHLITATGQRVTLRCSPRSGDLSVYWYQQSLDQGLQFLIQYYNGEERAKGNILERFSAQQFPDLHSELNLSSLELGDSALYFCASSVDGGASTDTQYFGPGTRLTVL.

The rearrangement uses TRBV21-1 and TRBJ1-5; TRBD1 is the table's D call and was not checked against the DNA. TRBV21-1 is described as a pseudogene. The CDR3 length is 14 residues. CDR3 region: CAGPSSRGSQPQHF. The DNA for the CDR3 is TGTGCCGGACCTTCAAGTAGGGGTAGCCAGCCCCAGCATTTT.

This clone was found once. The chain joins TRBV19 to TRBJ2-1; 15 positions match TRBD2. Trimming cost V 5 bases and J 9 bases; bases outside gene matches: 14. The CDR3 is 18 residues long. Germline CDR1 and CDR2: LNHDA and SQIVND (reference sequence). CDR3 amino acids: CASSVGLAGGPSSGEQFF. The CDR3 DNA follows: TGTGCCAGTAGTGTAGGACTAGCGGGAGGGCCTTCCTCCGGTGAGCAGTTCTTC.

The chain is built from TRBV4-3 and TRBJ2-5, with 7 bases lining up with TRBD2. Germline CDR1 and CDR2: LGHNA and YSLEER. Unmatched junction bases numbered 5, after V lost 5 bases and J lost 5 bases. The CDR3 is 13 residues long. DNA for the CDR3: TGCGCCAGCAGCGGGGGGGGAGGGGAGACCCAGTACTTC. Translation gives CASSGGGGETQYF.

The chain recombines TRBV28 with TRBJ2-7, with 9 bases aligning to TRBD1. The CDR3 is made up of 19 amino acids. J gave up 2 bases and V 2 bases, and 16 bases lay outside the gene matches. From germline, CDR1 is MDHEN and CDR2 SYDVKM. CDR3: CASSLQYRGLRGLTYEQYF. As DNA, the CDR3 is TGTGCCAGCAGTTTACAGTACAGGGGGCTGAGGGGACTCACCTACGAGCAGTACTTC.

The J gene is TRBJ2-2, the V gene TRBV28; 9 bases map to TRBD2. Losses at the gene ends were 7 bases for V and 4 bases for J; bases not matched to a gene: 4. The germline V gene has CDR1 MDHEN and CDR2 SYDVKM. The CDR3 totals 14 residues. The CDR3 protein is CASTAGGTTGELFF. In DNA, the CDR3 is TGTGCCAGCACGGCGGGAGGGACCACCGGGGAGCTGTTTTTT.

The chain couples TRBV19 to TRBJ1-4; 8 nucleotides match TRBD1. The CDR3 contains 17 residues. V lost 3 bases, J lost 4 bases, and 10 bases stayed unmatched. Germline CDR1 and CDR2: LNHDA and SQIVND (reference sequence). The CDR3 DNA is TGTGCCAGTAGTATCTACCCGGGACAGGCGGGTAATGAAAAACTGTTTTTT. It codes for CASSIYPGQAGNEKLFF.

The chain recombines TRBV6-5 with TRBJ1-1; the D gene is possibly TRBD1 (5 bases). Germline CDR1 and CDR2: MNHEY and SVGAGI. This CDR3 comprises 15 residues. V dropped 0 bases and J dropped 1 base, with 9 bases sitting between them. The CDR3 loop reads CASSYSRGGNTEAFF. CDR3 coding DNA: TGTGCCAGCAGTTACTCTAGGGGCGGGAACACTGAAGCTTTCTTT.

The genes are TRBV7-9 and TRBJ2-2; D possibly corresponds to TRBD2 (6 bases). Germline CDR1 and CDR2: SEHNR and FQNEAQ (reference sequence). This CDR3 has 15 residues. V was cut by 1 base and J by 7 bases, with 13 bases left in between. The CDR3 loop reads CASSLVSGALGELFF. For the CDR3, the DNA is TGTGCCAGCAGCTTAGTCTCGGGAGCCCTCGGGGAGCTGTTTTTT.

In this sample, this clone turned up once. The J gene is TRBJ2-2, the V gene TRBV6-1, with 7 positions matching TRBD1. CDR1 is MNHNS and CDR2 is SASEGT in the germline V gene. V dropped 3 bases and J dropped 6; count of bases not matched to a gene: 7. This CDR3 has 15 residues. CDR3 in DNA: TGTGCCAGCAGTGAGACAGGGTTGTTTTCCGGGGAGCTGTTTTTT. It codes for CASSETGLFSGELFF.

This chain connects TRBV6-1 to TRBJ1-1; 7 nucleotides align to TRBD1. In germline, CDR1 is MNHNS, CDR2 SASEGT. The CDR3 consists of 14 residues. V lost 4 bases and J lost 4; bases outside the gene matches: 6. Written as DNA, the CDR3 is TGTGCCAGCAGTGGATCCGGGACAGTCACTGAAGCTTTCTTT. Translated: CASSGSGTVTEAFF.

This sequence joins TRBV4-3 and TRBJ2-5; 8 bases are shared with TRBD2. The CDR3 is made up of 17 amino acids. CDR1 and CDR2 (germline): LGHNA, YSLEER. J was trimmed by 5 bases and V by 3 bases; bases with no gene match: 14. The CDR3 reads CASSQLPTGLGRETQYF. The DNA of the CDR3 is TGCGCCAGCAGCCAGCTGCCGACGGGACTAGGAAGGGAGACCCAGTACTTC.

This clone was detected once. CDR3 in DNA: TGTGCCAGCAGCAGGTCTATAAACGAGCAGTACTTC. Encoded protein: CASSRSINEQYF. J is TRBJ2-7 and V is TRBV2; no clear D. In germline, CDR1 is SNHLY, CDR2 FYNNEI. This CDR3 region has 12 residues. V lost 6 bases and J lost 5, with 11 bases in between.

CDR3 sequence (DNA): TGTGCCAGCAGCTTAGACCAGAGCACAGATACGCAGTATTTT. Amino acid sequence: CASSLDQSTDTQYF. The rearrangement uses TRBV11-3 and TRBJ2-3; D is unclear. CDR1 is SGHNT and CDR2 is YENEEA in the germline V gene. This CDR3 comprises 14 residues. Trimming pared 0 bases from V and 0 bases from J, leaving 4 bases between.

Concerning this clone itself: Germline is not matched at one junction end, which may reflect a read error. This CDR3 is CTSSYGGSSYNEQFF. The CDR3 nucleotides are TGTACCAGCAGTTACGGCGGGAGCTCCTACAATGAGCAGTTCTTC. The chain recombines TRBV6-5 with TRBJ2-1; 7 bases are a match to TRBD2. Germline CDR1 and CDR2: MNHEY and SVGAGI. The CDR3 extends over 15 amino acids.

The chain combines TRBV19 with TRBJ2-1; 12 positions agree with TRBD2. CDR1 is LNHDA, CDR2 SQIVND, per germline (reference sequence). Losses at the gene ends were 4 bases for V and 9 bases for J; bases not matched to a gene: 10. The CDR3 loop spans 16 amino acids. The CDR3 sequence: CASSTPGLAGLSEQFF. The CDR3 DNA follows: TGTGCCAGTAGTACTCCGGGACTAGCGGGCCTTAGTGAGCAGTTCTTC.

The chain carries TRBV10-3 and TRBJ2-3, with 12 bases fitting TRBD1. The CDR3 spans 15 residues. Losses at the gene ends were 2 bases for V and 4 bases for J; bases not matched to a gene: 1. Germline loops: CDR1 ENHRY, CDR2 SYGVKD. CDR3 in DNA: TGTGCCATCAGTGAGCGGGACAGGGGGCCAGATACGCAGTATTTT. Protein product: CAISERDRGPDTQYF.

The CDR3 region is CASTYNSGDSYNEQFF. The CDR3 DNA follows: TGTGCCAGTACCTACAATTCGGGGGACTCCTACAATGAGCAGTTCTTC. The chain combines TRBV19 with TRBJ2-1, with D tentatively TRBD2 (6 bases). Germline CDR1 and CDR2: LNHDA and SQIVND (reference sequence). CDR3 size: 16 residues. The V end lost 7 bases, the J end lost 0 bases, and 16 bases lay between the germline ends.

The CDR3 DNA follows: TGTGCCAGCAGATACGGACAGGGGGGCTCCTACGAGCAGTACTTC. Its protein is CASRYGQGGSYEQYF. This chain uses TRBV25-1 with TRBJ2-7; 10 bases align to TRBD1. The V gene's germline CDR1 is MGHDK and CDR2 SYGVNS. The CDR3 has 15 amino acids. V gave up 6 bases and J gave up 0 bases; unmatched junction bases: 5.

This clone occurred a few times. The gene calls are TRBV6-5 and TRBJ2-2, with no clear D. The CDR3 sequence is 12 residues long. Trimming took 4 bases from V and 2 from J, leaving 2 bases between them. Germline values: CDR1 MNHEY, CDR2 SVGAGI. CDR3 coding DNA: TGTGCCAGCAGTTTAAACACCGGGGAGCTGTTTTTT. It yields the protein CASSLNTGELFF.

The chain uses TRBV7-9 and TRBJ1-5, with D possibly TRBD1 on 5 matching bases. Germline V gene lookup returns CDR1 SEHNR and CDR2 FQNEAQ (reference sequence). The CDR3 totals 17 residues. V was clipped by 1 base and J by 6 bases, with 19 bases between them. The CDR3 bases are TGTGCCAGCAGCTTAGTGACGGGGGGTGCGTATGGTCAGCCCCAGCATTTT. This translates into CASSLVTGGAYGQPQHF.

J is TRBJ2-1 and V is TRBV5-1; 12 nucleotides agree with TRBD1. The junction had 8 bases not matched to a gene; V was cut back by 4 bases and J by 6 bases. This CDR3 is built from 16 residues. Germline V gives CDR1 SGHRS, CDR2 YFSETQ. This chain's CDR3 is CASSGTGGLVVNEQFF. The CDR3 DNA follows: TGCGCCAGCAGCGGGACAGGGGGCCTTGTGGTCAATGAGCAGTTCTTC.

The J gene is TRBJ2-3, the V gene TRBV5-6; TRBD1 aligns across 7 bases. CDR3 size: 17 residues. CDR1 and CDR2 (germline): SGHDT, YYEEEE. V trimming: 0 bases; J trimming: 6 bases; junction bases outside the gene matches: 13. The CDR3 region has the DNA TGTGCCAGCAGCTTGGGAACCGGGACAGTCGATGGCGATACGCAGTATTTT. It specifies CASSLGTGTVDGDTQYF.

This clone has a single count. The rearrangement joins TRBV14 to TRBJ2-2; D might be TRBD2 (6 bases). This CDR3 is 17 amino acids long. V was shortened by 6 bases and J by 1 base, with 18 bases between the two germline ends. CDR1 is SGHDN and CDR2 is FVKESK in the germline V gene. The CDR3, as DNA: TGTGCCAGCAGTCACTATATAGCGGATGTGAACACCGGGGAGCTGTTTTTT. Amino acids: CASSHYIADVNTGELFF.

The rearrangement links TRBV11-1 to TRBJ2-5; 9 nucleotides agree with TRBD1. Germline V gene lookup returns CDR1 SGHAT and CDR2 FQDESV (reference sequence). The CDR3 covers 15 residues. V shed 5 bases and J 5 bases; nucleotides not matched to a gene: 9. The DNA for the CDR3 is TGTGCCAGCAGCACCCGGGACAGGGTACGGGAGACCCAGTACTTC. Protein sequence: CASSTRDRVRETQYF. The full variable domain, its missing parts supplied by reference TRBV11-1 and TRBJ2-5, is EAEVAQSPRYKITEKSQAVAFWCDPISGHATLYWYRQILGQGPELLVQFQDESVVDDSQLPKDRFSAERLKGVDSTLKIQPAELGDSAMYLCASSTRDRVRETQYFGPGTRLLVL.

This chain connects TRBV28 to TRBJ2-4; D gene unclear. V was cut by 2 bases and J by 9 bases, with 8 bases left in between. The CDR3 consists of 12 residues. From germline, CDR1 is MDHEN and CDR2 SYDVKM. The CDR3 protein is CASSLRSFIQYF. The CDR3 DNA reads TGTGCCAGCAGTTTACGGAGTTTCATTCAGTACTTC. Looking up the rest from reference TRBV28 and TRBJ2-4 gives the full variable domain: DVKVTQSSRYLVKRTGEKVFLECVQDMDHENMFWYRQDPGLGLRLIYFSYDVKMKEKGDIPEGYSVSREKKERFSLILESASTNQTSMYLCASSLRSFIQYFGAGTRLSVL.